Here is one T cell receptor beta chain with its context. Its antigen is as yet unknown. The data originate from a study of long-term antiretroviral therapy in people with HIV. V lost 4 bases to trimming and J lost 2 bases, with 23 bases between them. The CDR3 extends over 18 amino acids. In germline, CDR1 is SGHRS, CDR2 YFSETQ. Study outcomes and limitations: The study found narrower CDR3 length ranges in HIV repertoires than in controls. Increased diversity was seen after ART, yet it remained lower than in transplant donor controls.

Run at survey level, the immunoSEQ assay was version v3.0. The sequencing target was roughly 35,000-55,000 T-cell genomes per sample. Libraries were prepared by immunoSEQ multiplex PCR; TCRdb keeps only in-frame clonotypes and omits some of them. The sample lists about 28,000 clones; about four fifths were seen once. The J gene is TRBJ2-3, the V gene TRBV5-1, with a weak D call TRBD1 (6 bases). The receptor's source is a man aged 18 to 35 with HIV. Sequencing was performed on unsorted PBMCs, taken 0.4 years after starting antiretroviral therapy. CDR3 amino acids: CASSGPRDIAPYTDTQYF. The CDR3 region has the DNA TGCGCCAGCAGCGGCCCCCGGGACATAGCTCCCTACACAGATACGCAGTATTTT.